Below, 13 T cell receptor beta chains from the same sample are listed, as sequenced in a study of vaccination effects on CD4 cells after COVID-19. Clones were read by immunoSEQ multiplex PCR, and TCRdb kept only the in-frame ones, dropping some. The sample has more than 60,000 clones; 74% are singletons. Their antigen targets remain unknown. Subsequent to a culture period of 10 to 11 days, CD4+ T cells were isolated. Either the mRNA-1273 or the BNT162b2 vaccine was given to participants as two doses. Source: CD4+ T cells from PBMCs cultured without peptide, taken after COVID-19 vaccination. All receptors derive from a human donor who received a COVID-19 vaccine.

The J gene is TRBJ1-4, the V gene TRBV6-5, with D maybe TRBD1 (6 bases). V was pared by 0 bases and J by 7 bases, with 15 bases between. CDR3 length: 16 residues. The V gene's germline CDR1 is MNHEY and CDR2 SVGAGI. In DNA, the CDR3 is TGTGCCAGCAGTTACTCAACAGGGCCCTCTACTGAAAAACTGTTTTTT. Its protein product is CASSYSTGPSTEKLFF.

The chain carries TRBV7-2 and TRBJ1-2; tentatively, D is TRBD1 (5 bases). With 5 bases removed from V and 5 bases from J, the gap between germline ends came to 15 bases. The germline V gene has CDR1 SGHTA and CDR2 FQGNSA. The CDR3 extends over 14 amino acids. This chain's CDR3 is CASSRDRARYGYTF. CDR3 coding DNA: TGTGCCAGCAGCCGCGACAGAGCTCGGTATGGCTACACCTTC.

This clone is termed medium-sized. J is TRBJ2-3 and V is TRBV4-3; 8 positions agree with TRBD2. CDR1 and CDR2 (germline): LGHNA, YSLEER. The CDR3 length is 15 residues. V shed 5 bases, J shed 2 bases, and the junction held 6 bases outside the gene matches. The CDR3 reads CASSYGGGNTDTQYF. CDR3 sequence (DNA): TGCGCCAGCAGCTACGGGGGGGGTAACACAGATACGCAGTATTTT.

The chain couples TRBV2 to TRBJ1-4, with D uncertain. Trimming removed 10 bases from V and 0 bases from J, with 9 bases in between. This CDR3 has 13 residues. Per germline, CDR1 SNHLY and CDR2 FYNNEI. In nucleotides, the CDR3 is TGTGCCAACTCAGAAACAACTAATGAAAAACTGTTTTTT. This encodes CANSETTNEKLFF. Full variable domain (missing parts from reference TRBV2 and TRBJ1-4): EPEVTQTPSHQVTQMGQEVILRCVPISNHLYFYWYRQILGQKVEFLVSFYNNEISEKSEIFDDQFSVERPDGSNFTLKIRSTKLEDSAMYFCANSETTNEKLFFGSGTQLSVL.

This clone was counted only a few times. The CDR3 protein is CASSLDLGEAFF. The CDR3 DNA sequence: TGTGCCAGCAGCTTAGATTTGGGTGAAGCTTTCTTT. V usage is TRBV7-9 and J usage is TRBJ1-1, with D unresolved. CDR1 is SEHNR, CDR2 FQNEAQ, per germline (reference sequence). Trimming pared 1 base from V and 7 bases from J, leaving 7 bases between. This CDR3 region has 12 residues.

This clone was found a few times. The chain recombines TRBV2 with TRBJ2-2; the D is unclear. The germline CDR1 and CDR2 sequences are SNHLY and FYNNEI. The V gene lost 7 bases and the J gene lost 5 bases, with 14 bases spanning the gap. There are 14 residues in the CDR3. The CDR3 sequence is CASTPALETGELFF. In DNA, the CDR3 is TGTGCCAGCACTCCCGCCCTAGAAACCGGGGAGCTGTTTTTT.

This chain joins TRBV5-4 and TRBJ1-4; D is undetermined. The germline V gene has CDR1 SGHNT and CDR2 YYREEE (reference sequence). The V end lost 0 bases, the J end lost 4 bases, and 10 bases lay between the germline ends. This CDR3 spans 15 amino acids. The CDR3 protein is CASSLEAGHNEKLFF. The CDR3 DNA is TGTGCCAGCAGCTTGGAGGCCGGCCATAATGAAAAACTGTTTTTT.

J is TRBJ1-3 and V is TRBV28; tentatively, D is TRBD1 (6 bases). The V end lost 6 bases, the J end lost 8 bases, and 14 bases lay between the germline ends. This CDR3 contains 13 residues. The V gene's germline CDR1 is MDHEN and CDR2 SYDVKM. In DNA, the CDR3 is TGTGCCAGCAGATTACAGGGATCGGACACCATATATTTT. It is translated as CASRLQGSDTIYF.

This chain joins TRBV5-1 and TRBJ2-6; the D is unclear. The CDR3 is made up of 15 amino acids. Looked up from germline, CDR1 is SGHRS and CDR2 is YFSETQ. V lost 7 bases, J lost 4 bases, and 15 bases lay in between. The CDR3 DNA reads as TGCGCCAGCGTACCGGTTCCGCTCGGGGCCAACGTCCTGACTTTC. Residues: CASVPVPLGANVLTF.

V is TRBV2 and J is TRBJ2-4; 8 bases line up with TRBD2. J was trimmed by 0 bases and V by 8 bases; bases with no gene match: 6. Germline lookup yields CDR1 SNHLY and CDR2 FYNNEI. The CDR3 runs 15 residues. The CDR3: CASLRAGGAKNIQYF. In DNA form, the CDR3 reads TGTGCCAGCCTCCGGGCGGGGGGAGCCAAAAACATTCAGTACTTC. The entire variable domain, with the rest obtained from reference TRBV2 and TRBJ2-4, is as follows: EPEVTQTPSHQVTQMGQEVILRCVPISNHLYFYWYRQILGQKVEFLVSFYNNEISEKSEIFDDQFSVERPDGSNFTLKIRSTKLEDSAMYFCASLRAGGAKNIQYFGAGTRLSVL.

The chain's CDR3 is CASSPGRGPYNEQFF. The CDR3 region has the DNA TGTGCCAGCAGCCCCGGTCGGGGTCCCTACAATGAGCAGTTCTTC. The rearrangement uses TRBV7-9 and TRBJ2-1, with D possibly being TRBD2 (5 bases). The CDR3 runs to 15 residues. Trimming pared 5 bases from V and 2 bases from J, leaving 13 bases between. The germline CDR1 and CDR2 sequences are SEHNR and FQNEAQ (reference sequence).

This clone was seen a single time. The chain joins TRBV5-1 to TRBJ1-1; 7 bases fit TRBD1. J gave up 11 bases and V 1 base, and 8 bases lay outside the gene matches. The CDR3 consists of 13 residues. Germline V gene sequence: CDR1 SGHRS, CDR2 YFSETQ. DNA of the CDR3: TGCGCCAGCAGCTTGTTGGGACAGCGTGGGGCTTTCTTT. Amino acid sequence: CASSLLGQRGAFF. The full variable domain, with the rest looked up from reference TRBV5-1 and TRBJ1-1, is KAGVTQTPRYLIKTRGQQVTLSCSPISGHRSVSWYQQTPGQGLQFLFEYFSETQRNKGNFPGRFSGRQFSNSRSEMNVSTLELGDSALYLCASSLLGQRGAFFGQGTRLTVV.

The chain recombines TRBV18 with TRBJ2-1; 11 nucleotides agree with TRBD1. Germline loops: CDR1 KGHSH, CDR2 LQKENI. V lost 2 bases and J lost 7; bases outside the gene matches: 4. This CDR3 is 15 amino acids long. CDR3 bases: TGTGCCAGCTCACCATGGGGACAGGGGGGGAATGAGCAGTTCTTC. It specifies CASSPWGQGGNEQFF.